This T cell receptor (beta chain) was retrieved from a study of blood T cell repertoires in COVID-19 (dated by TCRdb to between 2020 and 2021). About the investigation overall: Samples covering the acute and convalescent phases of COVID-19 were provided by collaborators in the United States, Italy and Spain. Subjects who had been exposed to COVID-19, were actively infected with it, or had recovered from it provided the deeply sampled blood TCRbeta repertoires that made up the dataset. Nearly every sample came with metadata listing a de-identified subject ID, COVID-19 status, age in years and sex. Where available, HLA class I and class II types were taken from metadata supplied by the sample provider and were not determined by assay-based typing. Samples were obtained from the ongoing ImmuneRACE study (first 160 participants) and from 1,200 or so subjects provided by 6 global collaborators. The repertoires were made available in a free public database intended to serve as a resource for research on the immune response to SARS-CoV-2. The prospective study material was composed of cDNA or gDNA derived from T cells, B-cell-depleted T cells, or PBMCs.

The V and J ends are trimmed by 3 bases and 7 bases, leaving 7 bases between them. From the germline V gene (reference sequence), CDR1 is LNHDA and CDR2 is SQIVND. Counted from cysteine to phenylalanine, this CDR3 has 12 amino acids. Just the 36-base CDR3 DNA is kept, in frame starting at base 1. The collaborating institutions used their own protocols to collect whole blood in K2EDTA tubes. For TCRbeta analysis, collaborators shipped samples as frozen whole blood, isolated PBMCs, or DNA extracted from either of those sample types. Details on this clone: Its cognate antigen has yet to be identified. It has no much larger one-base neighbor in the sample; base qualities were not kept.

The immunoSEQ Assay, a bias-controlled multiplex PCR, was used to amplify TCRbeta CDR3 regions from genomic DNA. The paper's processing steps were these. Nucleated cell counts per sample were estimated from amplification of reference gene primers within the assay. Sequence reads were collapsed and filtered to measure the absolute abundance of every unique TCRbeta CDR3 rearrangement. For each sample, productive Simpson clonality was calculated as the square root of Simpson's diversity index across productive rearrangements. This is the immuneACCESS table as TCRdb keeps it, with only in-frame sequences that have V and J called. A part of the clones is gone; compared with another copy, unresolved V genes explain less than half, and the rest is unexplained. V, J and clone size derive from that table, while D and trimming were established from the DNA sequence. The sample profile shows 110,000 to 150,000 clones; about 80% of them were found once. The biggest ten clones account for about two fifths of the sample.

Paper-wide results and their limitations: The quantity of clinical and demographic metadata differed by source and by participant and was supplied without curation.

Sequencing was performed on peripheral blood. The sequence was collected from a human donor in a cohort sampled during active COVID-19. The chain uses TRBV19 and TRBJ1-5; the D gene lacks a confident call. The DNA is as follows: TGTGCCAGTAGTATCGGGAGCCAGCCCCAGCATTTT. The resulting protein is CASSIGSQPQHF.